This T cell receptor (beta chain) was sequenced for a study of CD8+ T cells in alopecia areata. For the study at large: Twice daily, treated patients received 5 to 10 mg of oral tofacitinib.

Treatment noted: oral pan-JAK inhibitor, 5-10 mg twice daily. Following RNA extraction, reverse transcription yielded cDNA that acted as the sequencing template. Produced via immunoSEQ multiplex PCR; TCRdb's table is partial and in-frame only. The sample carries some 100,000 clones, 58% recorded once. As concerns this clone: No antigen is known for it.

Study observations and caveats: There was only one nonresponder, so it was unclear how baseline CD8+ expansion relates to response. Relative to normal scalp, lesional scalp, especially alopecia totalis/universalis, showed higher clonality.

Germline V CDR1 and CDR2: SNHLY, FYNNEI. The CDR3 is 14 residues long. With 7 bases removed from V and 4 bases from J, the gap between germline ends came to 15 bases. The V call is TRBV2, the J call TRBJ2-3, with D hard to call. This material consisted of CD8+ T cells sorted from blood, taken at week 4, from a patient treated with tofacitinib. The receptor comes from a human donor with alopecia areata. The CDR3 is CASNPPERADTQYF. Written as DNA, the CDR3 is TGTGCCAGCAACCCCCCAGAGAGAGCAGATACGCAGTATTTT.